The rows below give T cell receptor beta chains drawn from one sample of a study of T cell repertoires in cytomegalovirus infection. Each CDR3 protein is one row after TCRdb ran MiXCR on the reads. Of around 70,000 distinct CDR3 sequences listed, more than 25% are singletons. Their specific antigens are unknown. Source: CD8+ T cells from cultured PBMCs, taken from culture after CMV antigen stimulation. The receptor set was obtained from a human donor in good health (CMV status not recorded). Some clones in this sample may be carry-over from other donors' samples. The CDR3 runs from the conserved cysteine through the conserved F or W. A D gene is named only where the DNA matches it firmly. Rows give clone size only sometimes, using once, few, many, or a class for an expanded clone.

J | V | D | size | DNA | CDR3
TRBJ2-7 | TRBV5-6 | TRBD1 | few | TGTGCCAGCAGTTCCGGGACAGGATTTTACGAGCAGTACTTC | CASSSGTGFYEQYF
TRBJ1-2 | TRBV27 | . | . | TGTGCCAGCAGTCCCGGGGGGGGGGCTAGTGGCTACACCTTC | CASSPGGGASGYTF
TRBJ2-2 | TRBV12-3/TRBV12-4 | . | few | TGTGCCAGCAGTTTAGTAGTAGCGGAGATCACCGGGGAGCTGTTTTTT | CASSLVVAEITGELFF
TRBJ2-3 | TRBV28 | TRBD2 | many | TGTGCCAGCAGTTTGGATGCCGGGACTAGCGACACAGATACGCAGTATTTT | CASSLDAGTSDTDTQYF
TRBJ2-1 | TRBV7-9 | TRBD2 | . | TGTGCCAGCAGCACTAGCGGGGGGGTCAATGAGCAGTTCTTC | CASSTSGGVNEQFF
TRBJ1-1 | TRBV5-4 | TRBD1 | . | TGTGCCAGCAGCTTGGGGGGGACAGGGGACACTGAAGCTTTCTTT | CASSLGGTGDTEAFF
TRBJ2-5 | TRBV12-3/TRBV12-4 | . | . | TGTGCCAGCAGTGGGAGACAAGAGACCCAGTACTTC | CASSGRQETQYF
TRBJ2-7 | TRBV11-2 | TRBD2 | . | TGTGCCAGCAGCCACAGACTAGCGGGAGTCTACGAGCAGTACTTC | CASSHRLAGVYEQYF
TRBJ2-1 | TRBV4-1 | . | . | TGCACCAGCAGCCAAGAATCAAGGAGCTCCTACAATGAGCAGTTCTTC | CTSSQESRSSYNEQFF
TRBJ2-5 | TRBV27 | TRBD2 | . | TGTGCCAGCAGTTTTCTGCGGGAGGGGGTGGAGACCCAGTACTTC | CASSFLREGVETQYF
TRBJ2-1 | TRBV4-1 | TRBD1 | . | TGCGCCAGCAGCCAAGATGTGGACAGGGGAGTATACAATGAGCAGTTCTTC | CASSQDVDRGVYNEQFF
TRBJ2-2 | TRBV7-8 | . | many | TGTGCCAGCATTCCCGGGACCGACCTTGGGACCGGGGAGCTGTTTTTT | CASIPGTDLGTGELFF
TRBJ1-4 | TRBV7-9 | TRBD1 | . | TGTGCCAGCAGCCCAACAGGGGGTGATGAAAAACTGTTTTTT | CASSPTGGDEKLFF
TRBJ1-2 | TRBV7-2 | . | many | TGTGCCAGCAGCTTAGTAGGCTCCTATGGCTACACCTTC | CASSLVGSYGYTF
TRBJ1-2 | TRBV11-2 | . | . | TGTGCCAGCAGCTTAGGGGGGGCCGATGTCTATGGCTACACCTTC | CASSLGGADVYGYTF
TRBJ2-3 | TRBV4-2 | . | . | TGTGCCAGCAGCCAAACAAACTCCCAGCGAGATACGCAGTATTTT | CASSQTNSQRDTQYF
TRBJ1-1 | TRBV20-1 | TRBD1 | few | TGCAGTGCCCGACAGGGGGACACTGAAGCTTTCTTT | CSARQGDTEAFF
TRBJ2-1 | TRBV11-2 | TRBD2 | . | TGTGCCAGCAGCTTACAGCTCTGGGGGACTAGCGGAGCAATTGACAATGAGCAGTTCTTC | CASSLQLWGTSGAIDNEQFF
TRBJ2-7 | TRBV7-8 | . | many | TGTGCCAGCAGCCGTGCGGCGTTCGACGAGCAGTACTTC | CASSRAAFDEQYF
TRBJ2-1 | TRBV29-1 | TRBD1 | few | TGCAGCGTTCGTCCGGGACAGGGGGTGAATGGTGAGCAGTTCTTC | CSVRPGQGVNGEQFF
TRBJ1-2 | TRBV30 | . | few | TGTGCCTGGGTAGACCTCTATGGCTACACCTTC | CAWVDLYGYTF
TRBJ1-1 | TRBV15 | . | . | TGTGCCACCAGCAGTTGGGGGGGCCAGAATGAAGCTTTCTTT | CATSSWGGQNEAFF
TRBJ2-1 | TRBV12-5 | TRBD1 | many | TGTGCTAGTGCTCAAATTCGGGACAGGGGGAATGAGCAGTTCTTC | CASAQIRDRGNEQFF
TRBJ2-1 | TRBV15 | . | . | TGTGCCACCCGAGCTGGGACGGGGAACTACAATGAGCAGTTCTTC | CATRAGTGNYNEQFF
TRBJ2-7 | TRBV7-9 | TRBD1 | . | TGTGCCAGCAGCCCCTCCGAAGCAGGGGGTAATGAGCAGTACTTC | CASSPSEAGGNEQYF
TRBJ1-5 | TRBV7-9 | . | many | TGTGCCAGCAGCTTAGGTGAGGCTGGCAATCAGCCCCAGCATTTT | CASSLGEAGNQPQHF
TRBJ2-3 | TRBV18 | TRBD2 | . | TGTGCCAGCTCCCGCACCGCGGGAGGGAGCACAGATACGCAGTATTTT | CASSRTAGGSTDTQYF
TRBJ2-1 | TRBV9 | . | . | TGTGCCAGCAGCGCCGACGCTTACAATGAGCAGTTCTTC | CASSADAYNEQFF
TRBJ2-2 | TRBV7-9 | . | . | TGTGCCAGCAGCTTAAGCACGGGGCGGGAGAACACCGGGGAGCTGTTTTTT | CASSLSTGRENTGELFF
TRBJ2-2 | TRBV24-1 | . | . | TGTGCCACCAGTGATTCTGGAGGGAGCGGGAACACCGGGGAGCTGTTTTTT | CATSDSGGSGNTGELFF
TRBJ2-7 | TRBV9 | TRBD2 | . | TGTGCCAGCAGCGTAGGGGGGGGCGAGCAGTACTTC | CASSVGGGEQYF
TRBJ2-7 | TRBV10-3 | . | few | TGTGCCATCAGTGAGTCAGGGGGACACTTCGAGCAGTACTTC | CAISESGGHFEQYF
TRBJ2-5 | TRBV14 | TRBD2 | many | TGTGCCAGCAGCCAAGAACCCATAGCGGGGAACCAAGAGACCCAGTACTTC | CASSQEPIAGNQETQYF
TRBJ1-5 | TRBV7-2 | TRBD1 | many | TGTGCCAGTGGGACAGCGTATAGCAATCAGCCCCAGCATTTT | CASGTAYSNQPQHF
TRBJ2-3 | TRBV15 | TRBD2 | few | TGTGCCACCAGCAGAGGCGGGCCTAGCGGGCCAACAGATACGCAGTATTTT | CATSRGGPSGPTDTQYF
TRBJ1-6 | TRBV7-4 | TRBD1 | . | TGTGCCAGCAGCCCCGACAGGGATTCACCCCTCCACTTT | CASSPDRDSPLHF
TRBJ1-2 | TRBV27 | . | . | TGTGCCAGCAGTTTCGGGTCAGGGAATGGCTACACCTTC | CASSFGSGNGYTF
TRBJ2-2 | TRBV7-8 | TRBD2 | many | TGTGCCAGCAGCCAAGGGAGCGGGGGATCCGGGGAGCTGTTTTTT | CASSQGSGGSGELFF
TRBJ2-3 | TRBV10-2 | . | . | TGCGCCAGTCGGGGCGGAGGGGTGGCAGATACGCAGTATTTT | CASRGGGVADTQYF
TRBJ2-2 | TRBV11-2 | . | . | TGTGCCACCCAAGGGCTTTCCGGGGAGCTGTTTTTT | CATQGLSGELFF
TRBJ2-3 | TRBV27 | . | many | TGTGCCAGCAGTTTATCACCGGCAGATACGCAGTATTTT | CASSLSPADTQYF
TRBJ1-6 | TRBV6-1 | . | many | TGTGCCAGCCGTGGGCTTGACAGCTATAATTCACCCCTCCACTTT | CASRGLDSYNSPLHF
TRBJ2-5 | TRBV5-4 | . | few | TGTGCCAGCAGCTTGGCCTACGATCTCTCGGGGAGACAAGAGACCCAGTACTTC | CASSLAYDLSGRQETQYF
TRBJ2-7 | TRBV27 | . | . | TGTGCCAGCAGTTTGGGTGCAGTAAACTACGAGCAGTACTTC | CASSLGAVNYEQYF
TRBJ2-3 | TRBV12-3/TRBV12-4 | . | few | TGTGCCAGCATCTCAGGGGTCACAGATACGCAGTATTTT | CASISGVTDTQYF
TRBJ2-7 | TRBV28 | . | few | TGTGCCAGCAGTCGGGCCTCTGGGCAGTACTTC | CASSRASGQYF
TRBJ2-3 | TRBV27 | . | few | TGTGCCAGCAGCCTAGTCCCGCAGTATTTT | CASSLVPQYF
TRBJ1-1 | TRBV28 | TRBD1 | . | TGTGCCAGCAGTTTATGGATAACGGGACAGGGGGCAGGCACTGAAGCTTTCTTT | CASSLWITGQGAGTEAFF
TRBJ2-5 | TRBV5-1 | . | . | TGCGCCAGCAGCCCAGCTAGCGTAAGTCAAGAGACCCAGTACTTC | CASSPASVSQETQYF
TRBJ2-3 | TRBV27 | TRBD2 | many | TGTGCCAGCAGTCCGCTAGCGGGAGGGCTAGATAGGGATACGCAGTATTTT | CASSPLAGGLDRDTQYF
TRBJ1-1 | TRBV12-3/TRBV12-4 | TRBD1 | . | TGTGCCAGCAGCGCGCCCGACAGGGAGGGTACTTTCTTT | CASSAPDREGTFF
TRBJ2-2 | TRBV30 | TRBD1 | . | TGTGCCTGGAGTGAGGGGGCCAGGGGAATTGCCGGGGAGCTGTTTTTT | CAWSEGARGIAGELFF
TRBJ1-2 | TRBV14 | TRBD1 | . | TGTGCCAGCAGCCTCCTCCGGAACAGGGGAGCCTATGGCTACACCTTC | CASSLLRNRGAYGYTF
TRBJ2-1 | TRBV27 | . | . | TGTGCCAGCAGTTTATCCCCCACAGGGAGCTCCTACAATGAGCAGTTCTTC | CASSLSPTGSSYNEQFF
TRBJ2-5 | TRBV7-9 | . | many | TGTGCCAGCCTCCGGCCGGGACAAGAGACCCAGTACTTC | CASLRPGQETQYF
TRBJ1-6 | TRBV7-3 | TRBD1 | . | TGTGCCAGCAGCTTAGGCCCAGGGACAGGTTCACCCCTCCACTTT | CASSLGPGTGSPLHF
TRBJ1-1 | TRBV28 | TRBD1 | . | TGTGCCAGCAGTTTAGGGACAGACGATGAAGCTTTCTTT | CASSLGTDDEAFF
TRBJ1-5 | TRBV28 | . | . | TGTGCCAGCAGTTTGGACAGTAGCAATCAGCCCCAGCATTTT | CASSLDSSNQPQHF